This T cell receptor (beta chain) was retrieved from a study of T-cell memory formation after mild COVID-19. Study information: Among the donors, TCR clusters were largely specific to each donor. Study outcomes and limitations: Pre-infection memory already had some responding clones, implying cross-reactive memory joined. Confirmation was lacking for SARS-CoV-2 specificity of second-wave clones that peaked on day 37.

It was 5'RACE with constant-segment primers that produced the TCR alpha and TCR beta cDNA libraries, which carried sample barcodes and UMIs. TCRdb fed the 5' RACE reads into MiXCR, producing one record per CDR3 protein. The repertoire holds some 120,000 distinct CDR3 sequences, with 5% to 6.5% as singletons. The CDR3 runs to 15 residues. V dropped 10 bases and J dropped 6; count of bases not matched to a gene: 11. CDR1 and CDR2 (germline): MNHEY, SMNVEV (reference sequence). Concerning this clonotype: What it binds is not known.

The receptor comes from an adult woman who had mild COVID-19 (a few samples of this study predate the infection). Cell type and time point are not known. The chain uses TRBV27 and TRBJ2-4; 11 bases agree with TRBD2. The sequenced material came from PBMCs or a T cell subset sorted from them (not recorded which). CDR3 DNA sequence: TGTGCCACCCTTTCCCTAGCGGGGGGCGGAAACATTCAGTACTTC. Protein product: CATLSLAGGGNIQYF.